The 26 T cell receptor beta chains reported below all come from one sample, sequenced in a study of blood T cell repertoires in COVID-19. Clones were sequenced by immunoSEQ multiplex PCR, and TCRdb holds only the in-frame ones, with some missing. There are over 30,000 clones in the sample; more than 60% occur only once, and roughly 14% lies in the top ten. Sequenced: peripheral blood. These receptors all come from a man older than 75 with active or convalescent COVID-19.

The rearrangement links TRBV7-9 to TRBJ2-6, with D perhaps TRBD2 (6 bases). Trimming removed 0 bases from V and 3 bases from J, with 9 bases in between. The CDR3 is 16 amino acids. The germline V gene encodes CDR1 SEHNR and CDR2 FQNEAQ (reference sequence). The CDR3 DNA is TGTGCCAGCAGCTTAGCCAGGGACTTTGGGGCCAACGTCCTGACTTTC. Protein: CASSLARDFGANVLTF.

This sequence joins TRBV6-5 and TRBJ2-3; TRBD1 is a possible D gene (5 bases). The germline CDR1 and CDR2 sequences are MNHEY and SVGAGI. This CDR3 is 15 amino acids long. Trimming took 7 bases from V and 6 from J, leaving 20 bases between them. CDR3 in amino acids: CASTPGRVDSDTQYF. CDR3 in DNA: TGTGCCAGCACCCCGGGCAGGGTTGATTCGGATACGCAGTATTTT.

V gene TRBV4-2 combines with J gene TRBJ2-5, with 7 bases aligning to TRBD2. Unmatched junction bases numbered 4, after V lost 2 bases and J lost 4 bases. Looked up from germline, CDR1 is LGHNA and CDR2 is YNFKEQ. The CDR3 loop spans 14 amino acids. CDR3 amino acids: CASSQRERGETQYF. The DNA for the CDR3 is TGTGCCAGCAGCCAACGGGAGCGGGGAGAGACCCAGTACTTC.

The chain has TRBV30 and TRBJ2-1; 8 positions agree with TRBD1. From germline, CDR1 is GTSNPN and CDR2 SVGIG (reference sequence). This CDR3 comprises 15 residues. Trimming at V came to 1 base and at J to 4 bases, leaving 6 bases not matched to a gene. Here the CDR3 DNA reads TGTGCCTGGAGTGGGGGACAGGTTCTATACAATGAGCAGTTCTTC. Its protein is CAWSGGQVLYNEQFF.

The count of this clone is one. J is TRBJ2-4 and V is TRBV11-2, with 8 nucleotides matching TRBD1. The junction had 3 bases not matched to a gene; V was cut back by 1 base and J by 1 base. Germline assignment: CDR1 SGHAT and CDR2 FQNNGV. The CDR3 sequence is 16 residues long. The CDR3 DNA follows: TGTGCCAGCAGCTTAGGGGGACAGGTGGCCAAAAACATTCAGTACTTC. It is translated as CASSLGGQVAKNIQYF.

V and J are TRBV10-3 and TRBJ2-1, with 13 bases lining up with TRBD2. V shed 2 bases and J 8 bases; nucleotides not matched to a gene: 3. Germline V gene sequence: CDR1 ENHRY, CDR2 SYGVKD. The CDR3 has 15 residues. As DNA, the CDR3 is TGTGCCATCAGTGAGGGACTAGCGGGAGCTTATGAGCAGTTCTTC. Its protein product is CAISEGLAGAYEQFF.

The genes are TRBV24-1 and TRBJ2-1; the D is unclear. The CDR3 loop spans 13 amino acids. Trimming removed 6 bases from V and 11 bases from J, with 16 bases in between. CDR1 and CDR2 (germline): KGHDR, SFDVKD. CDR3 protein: CATSTIMELKQFF. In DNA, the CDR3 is TGTGCCACCAGTACGATTATGGAGCTGAAGCAGTTCTTC.

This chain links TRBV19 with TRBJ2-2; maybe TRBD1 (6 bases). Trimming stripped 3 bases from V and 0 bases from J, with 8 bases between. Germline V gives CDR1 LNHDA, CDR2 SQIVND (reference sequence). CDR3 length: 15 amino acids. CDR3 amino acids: CASSIGTSNTGELFF. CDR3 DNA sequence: TGTGCCAGTAGTATCGGGACATCGAACACCGGGGAGCTGTTTTTT.

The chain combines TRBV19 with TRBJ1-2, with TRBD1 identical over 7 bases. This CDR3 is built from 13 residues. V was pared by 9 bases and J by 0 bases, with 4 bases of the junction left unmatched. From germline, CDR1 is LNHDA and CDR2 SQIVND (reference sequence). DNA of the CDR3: TGTGCCAGCCGGACAGGCTCTAACTATGGCTACACCTTC. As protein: CASRTGSNYGYTF. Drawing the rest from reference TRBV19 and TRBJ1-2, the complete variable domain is DGGITQSPKYLFRKEGQNVTLSCEQNLNHDAMYWYRQDPGQGLRLIYYSQIVNDFQKGDIAEGYSVSREKKESFPLTVTSAQKNPTAFYLCASRTGSNYGYTFGSGTRLTVV.

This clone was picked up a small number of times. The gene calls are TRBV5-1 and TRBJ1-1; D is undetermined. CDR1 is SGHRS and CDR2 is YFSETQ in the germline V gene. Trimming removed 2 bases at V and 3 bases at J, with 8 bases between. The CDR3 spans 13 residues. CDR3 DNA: TGCGCCAGCAGCTTAAACCCGGACACTGAAGCTTTCTTT. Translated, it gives CASSLNPDTEAFF.

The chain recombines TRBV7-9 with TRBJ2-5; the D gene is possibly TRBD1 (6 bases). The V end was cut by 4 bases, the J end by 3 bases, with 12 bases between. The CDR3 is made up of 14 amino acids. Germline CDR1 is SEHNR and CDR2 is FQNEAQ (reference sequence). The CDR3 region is CASSYGAGEETQYF. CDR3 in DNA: TGTGCCAGCAGCTATGGGGCAGGGGAAGAGACCCAGTACTTC.

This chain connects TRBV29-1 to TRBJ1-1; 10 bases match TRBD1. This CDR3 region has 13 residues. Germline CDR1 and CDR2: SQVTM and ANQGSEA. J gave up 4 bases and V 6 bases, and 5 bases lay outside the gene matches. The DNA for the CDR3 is TGCAGCGTCCAGGACAGGGGGTTCACTGAAGCTTTCTTT. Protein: CSVQDRGFTEAFF. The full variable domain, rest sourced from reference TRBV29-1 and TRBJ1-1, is SAVISQKPSRDICQRGTSLTIQCQVDSQVTMMFWYRQQPGQSLTLIATANQGSEATYESGFVIDKFPISRPNLTFSTLTVSNMSPEDSSIYLCSVQDRGFTEAFFGQGTRLTVV.

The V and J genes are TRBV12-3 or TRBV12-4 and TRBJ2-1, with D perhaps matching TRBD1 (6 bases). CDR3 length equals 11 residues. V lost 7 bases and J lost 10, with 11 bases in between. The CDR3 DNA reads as TGTGCCAGCAAGGACAGAGCGGAGCAGTTCTTC. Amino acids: CASKDRAEQFF.

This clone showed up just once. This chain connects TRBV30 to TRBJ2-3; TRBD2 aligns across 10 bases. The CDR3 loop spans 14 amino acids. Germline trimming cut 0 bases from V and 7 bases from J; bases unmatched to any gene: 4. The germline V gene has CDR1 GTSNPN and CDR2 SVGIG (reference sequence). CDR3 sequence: CAWSVLAGSNTQYF. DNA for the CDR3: TGTGCCTGGAGTGTACTAGCGGGATCAAATACGCAGTATTTT.

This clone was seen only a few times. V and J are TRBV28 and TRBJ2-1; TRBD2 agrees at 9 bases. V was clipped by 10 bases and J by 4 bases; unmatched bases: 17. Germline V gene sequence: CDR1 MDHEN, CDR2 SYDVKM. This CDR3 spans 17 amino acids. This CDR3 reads CATTSKGLAGPYNEQFF. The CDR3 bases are TGTGCCACCACCTCAAAGGGTCTAGCGGGACCATACAATGAGCAGTTCTTC.

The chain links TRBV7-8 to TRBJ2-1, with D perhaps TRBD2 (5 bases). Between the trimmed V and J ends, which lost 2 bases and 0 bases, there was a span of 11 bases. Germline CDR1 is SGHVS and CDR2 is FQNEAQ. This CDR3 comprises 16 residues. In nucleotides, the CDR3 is TGTGCCAGCAGCTTAATCGGACTGGACTCCTACAATGAGCAGTTCTTC. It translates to CASSLIGLDSYNEQFF.

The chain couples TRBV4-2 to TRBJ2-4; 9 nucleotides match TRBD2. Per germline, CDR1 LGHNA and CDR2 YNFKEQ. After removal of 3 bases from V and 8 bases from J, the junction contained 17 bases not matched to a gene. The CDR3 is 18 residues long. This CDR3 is CASSQASSGNVGRDIQYF. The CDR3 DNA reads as TGTGCCAGCAGCCAGGCCTCTAGCGGGAATGTTGGAAGGGACATTCAGTACTTC.

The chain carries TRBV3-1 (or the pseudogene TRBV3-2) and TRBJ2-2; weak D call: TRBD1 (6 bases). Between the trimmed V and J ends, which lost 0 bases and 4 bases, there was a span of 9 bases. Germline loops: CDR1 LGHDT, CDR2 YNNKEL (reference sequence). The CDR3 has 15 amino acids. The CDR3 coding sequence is TGTGCCAGCAGCCAAGAAGGGGGTATCACCGGGGAGCTGTTTTTT. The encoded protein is CASSQEGGITGELFF.

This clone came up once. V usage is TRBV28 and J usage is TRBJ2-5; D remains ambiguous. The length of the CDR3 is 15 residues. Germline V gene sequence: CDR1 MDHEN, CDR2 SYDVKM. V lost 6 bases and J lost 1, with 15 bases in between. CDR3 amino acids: CASSGVGNTQETQYF. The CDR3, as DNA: TGTGCCAGCAGCGGTGTGGGCAACACCCAAGAGACCCAGTACTTC.

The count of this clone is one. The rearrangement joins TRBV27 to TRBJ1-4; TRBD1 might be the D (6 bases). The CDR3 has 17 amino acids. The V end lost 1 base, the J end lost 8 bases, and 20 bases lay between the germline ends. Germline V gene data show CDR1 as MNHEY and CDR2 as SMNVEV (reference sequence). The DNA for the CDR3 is TGTGCCAGCAGTTTATTCTCTTGGGCCAGGGGTGAGGAAAAACTGTTTTTT. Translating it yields CASSLFSWARGEEKLFF.

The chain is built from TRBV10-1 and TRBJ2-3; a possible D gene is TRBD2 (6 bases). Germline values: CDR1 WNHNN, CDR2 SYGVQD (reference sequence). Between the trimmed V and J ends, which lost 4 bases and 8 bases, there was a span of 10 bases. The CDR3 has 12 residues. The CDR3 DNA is TGCGCCAGCAGTGGGCAGGGAGGTACGCAGTATTTT. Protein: CASSGQGGTQYF.

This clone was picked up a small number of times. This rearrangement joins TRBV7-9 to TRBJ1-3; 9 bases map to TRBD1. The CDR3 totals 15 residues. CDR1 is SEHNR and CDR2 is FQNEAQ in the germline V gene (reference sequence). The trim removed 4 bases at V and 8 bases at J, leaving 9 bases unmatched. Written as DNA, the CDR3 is TGTGCCAGCAGCTCCAGACAGGGGGGTACAGACACCATATATTTT. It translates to CASSSRQGGTDTIYF.

CDR3 in DNA: TGTGCCAGCAGTCCCTTTCGCGAGCAGTACTTC. This sequence encodes CASSPFREQYF. This rearrangement joins TRBV12-3 or TRBV12-4 to TRBJ2-7; no reliable D call. This CDR3 has 11 residues. Trimming took off 5 bases at V and 6 bases at J, with 8 bases between the two ends.

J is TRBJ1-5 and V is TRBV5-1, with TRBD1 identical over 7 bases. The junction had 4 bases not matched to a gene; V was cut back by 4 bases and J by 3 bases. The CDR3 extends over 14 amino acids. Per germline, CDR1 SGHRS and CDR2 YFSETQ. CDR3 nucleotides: TGCGCCAGCAGCCCAACAGGGGTCAATCAGCCCCAGCATTTT. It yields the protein CASSPTGVNQPQHF.

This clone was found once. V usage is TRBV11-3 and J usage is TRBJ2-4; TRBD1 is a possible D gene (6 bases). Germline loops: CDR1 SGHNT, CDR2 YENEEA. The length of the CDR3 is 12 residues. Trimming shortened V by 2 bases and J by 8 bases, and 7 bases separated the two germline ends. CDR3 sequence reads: CASSLQGYIQYF. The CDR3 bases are TGTGCCAGCAGCTTACAGGGGTACATTCAGTACTTC.

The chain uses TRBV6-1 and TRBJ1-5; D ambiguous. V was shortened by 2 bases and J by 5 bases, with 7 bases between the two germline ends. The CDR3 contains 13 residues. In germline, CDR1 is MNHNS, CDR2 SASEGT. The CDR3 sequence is CASSEIPDQPQHF. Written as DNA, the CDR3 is TGTGCCAGCAGTGAAATTCCCGATCAGCCCCAGCATTTT.